These T cell receptor beta chains were read from a single sample in a study of shared clonotypes between healthy human individuals. TCRdb's table, derived via immunoSEQ multiplex PCR, lists solely in-frame clones and lacks some. The sample carries roughly 2,300,000 clones, around 92% recorded once. Sample: naive CD4+ T cells from PBMCs. Every receptor here comes from a man younger than 35 in good health. Some clones in this sample may be carry-over from other donors' samples. CDR3s include the opening cysteine and the closing phenylalanine or tryptophan. D genes are given only for firm matches. Where a row states a size, it is once, few, many or the class of an expanded clone; other rows omit it.

j_call v_call d_call clone_size cdr3_nt cdr3_aa
TRBJ2-7 TRBV20-1 . . TGCAGTGCTAGGGCGGACTACGAGCAGTACTTC CSARADYEQYF
TRBJ2-7 TRBV29-1 . . TGCAGCGTCGAACCCCGGGCTGGGTACGAGCAGTACTTC CSVEPRAGYEQYF
TRBJ1-1 TRBV2 TRBD1 . TGTGCCAGCAGTGACCCCCACCGAAGCATAAGGACAGGGGACACTGAAGCTTTCTTT CASSDPHRSIRTGDTEAFF
TRBJ2-1 TRBV27 . . TGTGCCAGCAATATTGGGGGTAGCTCCTACAATGAGCAGTTCTTC CASNIGGSSYNEQFF
TRBJ2-3 TRBV4-3 . . TGCGCCAGCAGCCAAGAGGGTGTCGGATCCCCTAAGCAGTATTTT CASSQEGVGSPKQYF
TRBJ2-7 TRBV5-1 TRBD1 . TGCGCCAGCGACCCGGGACAGGGTTACGAGCAGTACTTC CASDPGQGYEQYF
TRBJ2-7 TRBV27 TRBD2 . TGTGCCAGCAGTTTATCGCCCAGCGGGATTAGGTACGAGCAGTACTTC CASSLSPSGIRYEQYF
TRBJ2-7 TRBV6-5 . once TGTGCCAGCAGTTCCCCGGAGTCCTACGAGCAGTACTTC CASSSPESYEQYF
TRBJ2-3 TRBV2 . . TGTGCCAGCAGTGATCGGACTCCCATCACAGATACGCAGTATTTT CASSDRTPITDTQYF
TRBJ1-3 TRBV4-2 . once TGTGCCAGCAGCCAAGATGAGAGGGCCGGTGCTGGAAACACCATATATTTT CASSQDERAGAGNTIYF
TRBJ2-7 TRBV28 . . TGTGCCAGCAGTTTTCACAGGGCCCCCTCCTACGAGCAGTACTTC CASSFHRAPSYEQYF
TRBJ2-1 TRBV30 TRBD2 . TGTGCCTGGAGCGCCCGAGCGGGAGATGAGCAGTTCTTC CAWSARAGDEQFF
TRBJ2-4 TRBV18 . . TGTGCCAGCTCACCCGACGTCGGGACTTCACTCTTC CASSPDVGTSLF
TRBJ2-7 TRBV5-6 TRBD1 . TGTGCCAGCAGCGGGACAGATTTAAGCGAGCAGTACTTC CASSGTDLSEQYF
TRBJ2-7 TRBV2 . . TGTGCCAGCAGTGACCCGGGCGGGACCCGGTCCTACGAGCAGTACTTC CASSDPGGTRSYEQYF
TRBJ2-2 TRBV11-2 . . TGTGCCAGCACCCTAAAGAGGAAGGAGCTGTTTTTT CASTLKRKELFF
TRBJ1-1 TRBV28 . . TGTGCCAGCAGTCTTCCGGCGGAAACTGAAGCTTTCTTT CASSLPAETEAFF
TRBJ2-7 TRBV15 . . TGTGCCACCAGCAGAGGTTCAGATTCCTACGAGCAGTACTTC CATSRGSDSYEQYF
TRBJ1-1 TRBV7-9 . . TGTGCCAGCAGCCCCACGACAGCAAACACTGAAGCTTTCTTT CASSPTTANTEAFF
TRBJ1-1 TRBV5-1 . . TGCGCCAGCAGCGACCAACGGGCGGGTATGAACACTGAAGCTTTCTTT CASSDQRAGMNTEAFF
TRBJ2-7 TRBV4-2 TRBD1 . TGTGCCAGCAGCCGGACAGGCAACGACCAAACCTACGAGCAGTACTTC CASSRTGNDQTYEQYF
TRBJ2-7 TRBV6-4 . . TGTGCCAGCAGTGGCCCCGCATTCGGATACGAGCAGTACTTC CASSGPAFGYEQYF
TRBJ2-3 TRBV5-4 TRBD2 . TGTGCCAGCAGCGGGGGACTAGCGGGAGGGACAGATACGCAGTATTTT CASSGGLAGGTDTQYF
TRBJ1-5 TRBV6-5 TRBD1 . TGTGCCAGCACCACAGGGGGCGGACAGCCCCAGCATTTT CASTTGGGQPQHF
TRBJ2-7 TRBV28 TRBD2 . TGTGCCAGCACCCGCGGGAGTGGGTACGAGCAGTACTTC CASTRGSGYEQYF
TRBJ1-5 TRBV30 . few TGTGCCTGGAGCCATATGGCCAGGAGCAATCAGCCCCAGCATTTT CAWSHMARSNQPQHF
TRBJ2-1 TRBV5-1 TRBD2 once TGCGCCAGCAGCTTGGGCCTAGCGGGATCGAGCTCCTACAATGAGCAGTTCTTC CASSLGLAGSSSYNEQFF
TRBJ2-7 TRBV12-1 . . TGTGCCAGCAGCTGGGCAGTGGGCAGGGCAACCTACGAGCAGTACTTC CASSWAVGRATYEQYF
TRBJ1-2 TRBV7-9 . . TGTGCCAGCAGCCCACCCATCGGGGGGGCGGATGGCTACACCTTC CASSPPIGGADGYTF
TRBJ2-3 TRBV5-1 . . TGCGCCAGCAGCTTAAGGGATACGCAGTATTTT CASSLRDTQYF
TRBJ2-4 TRBV27 . . TGTGCCAGCAGTTTGCCACAGGGCGTACTAGCCAAAAACATTCAGTACTTC CASSLPQGVLAKNIQYF
TRBJ1-2 TRBV6-1 . . TGTGCCAGCAGTCCCCGTGTGCGGGGCTACACCTTC CASSPRVRGYTF
TRBJ2-1 TRBV27 TRBD2 . TGTGCCAGCAGCCGACTAGCGCCTTCCTACAATGAGCAGTTCTTC CASSRLAPSYNEQFF
TRBJ2-2 TRBV4-2 TRBD2 . TGTGCCAGCAGCCAAGATCCCGCTAGCGGGAGATCCGGGGAGCTGTTTTTT CASSQDPASGRSGELFF
TRBJ1-5 TRBV28 . . TGTGCCAGTGGGGTGAGCAATCAGCCCCAGCATTTT CASGVSNQPQHF